This T cell receptor beta chain was documented in a study of blood T cell repertoires in COVID-19 (dated by TCRdb to the early 2020s). Regarding the study in general: Collaborator samples came from the United States, Italy and Spain and covered acute and convalescent phases of COVID-19. The repertoires were released in a freely available public database meant as a resource for research on the immune response to SARS-CoV-2. Nearly every sample came with metadata listing a de-identified subject ID, COVID-19 status, age in years and sex. The samples were drawn from two sources: the first 160 participants of the ongoing ImmuneRACE study, and some 1,300 subjects contributed by 6 global collaborators. The material from the prospective study consisted of cDNA or gDNA derived from T cells, B-cell-depleted T cells, or PBMCs. Subjects who had been exposed to COVID-19, were actively infected with it, or had recovered from it provided the deeply sampled blood TCRbeta repertoires that made up the dataset. HLA class I and class II types, where available, came from metadata supplied by the sample provider rather than from assay-based typing.

Whole blood was collected in K2EDTA tubes by collaborating institutions according to the institutions' own protocols. For TCRbeta analysis, collaborators shipped samples as frozen whole blood, isolated PBMCs, or DNA extracted from either of those sample types. TCRbeta CDR3 regions were amplified from genomic DNA by means of the immunoSEQ Assay, a bias-controlled multiplex PCR. As for the authors' bioinformatics: Within the assay, amplification of reference gene primers was used to estimate how many nucleated cells each sample contained. Sequence reads were collapsed and filtered to measure the absolute abundance of every unique TCRbeta CDR3 rearrangement. For each sample, productive Simpson clonality was calculated by taking the square root of Simpson's diversity index across productive rearrangements. TCRdb took over this immuneACCESS table, retaining in-frame rearrangements with V and J assigned. Such tables are incomplete; in checked studies, under half of the missing clones stem from an unresolved V gene, and the remainder is unexplained. For V, J and clone size, that table is used; D and trimming come from the DNA. Here the sample has about 200,000 clones; 75% to 85% occur a single time. Together, the top ten hold 10% to 15% of the sample.

The CDR3 starts with the cysteine, ends with the phenylalanine, and has 16 residues. Solely the CDR3 DNA is kept, with 48 bases framed from the first base. V is trimmed back by 3 bases and J by 7 bases, and the junction contains 7 bases that no gene match accounts for. The germline V gene gives CDR1 as SGHRS and CDR2 as YFSETQ. Study-wide conclusions, independent of this receptor: The amount of clinical and demographic metadata varied by source and participant and was provided uncurated.

This clone was found once. This clone's antigen is unknown. Base qualities are not recorded, but no much larger clone differs from it by a single base. Sequencing used peripheral blood. Here the chain combines TRBV5-1 and TRBJ2-1, with 13 central nucleotides matching TRBD2. The receptor was derived from a human donor in a cohort sampled during active COVID-19. The nucleotide sequence reads as follows: TGCGCCAGCAGCTCGGGCGGGACTAGCGGGATGAATGAGCAGTTCTTC. The translation is CASSSGGTSGMNEQFF.